This passage covers 11 T cell receptor beta chains from one sample sequenced in a study of blood T cell repertoires in COVID-19 (dated by TCRdb to the early 2020s). The library relied on the immunoSEQ multiplex PCR assay. TCRdb re-hosts the immuneACCESS table, in-frame sequences only. Its copies lack some clones; in the studies checked, an unresolved V gene accounts for under half of them, and the cause for the rest is not known. This sample comprises approximately 83,000 clones, roughly 87% of them detected only once. The ten largest clones capture 6% to 8.5% of the sample. Sequencing used peripheral blood. These receptors all stem from a man aged 70 or older with acute or convalescent COVID-19.

The CDR3 sequence: CASSPYQNNYGYTF. In DNA, the CDR3 is TGTGCCAGCAGTCCATACCAGAATAACTATGGCTACACCTTC. The V and J genes are TRBV27 and TRBJ1-2; no reliable D call. The germline V and J ends were trimmed by 5 bases and 1 base, with 11 bases remaining between them. Germline lookup yields CDR1 MNHEY and CDR2 SMNVEV (reference sequence). The CDR3 is 14 amino acids.

V usage is TRBV18 and J usage is TRBJ1-6; 7 nucleotides match TRBD1. CDR1 and CDR2 from the germline V gene are KGHSH and LQKENI. This CDR3 comprises 15 residues. V lost 4 bases to trimming and J lost 9 bases; unmatched junction nucleotides: 9. In DNA, the CDR3 is TGTGCCAGCTCACTAGGGTGGACAGGCCTTTCACCCCTCCACTTT. Translating gives CASSLGWTGLSPLHF.

This chain uses TRBV27 with TRBJ2-2, with 11 positions matching TRBD2. The CDR3 has 17 amino acids. CDR1 is MNHEY and CDR2 is SMNVEV in the germline V gene (reference sequence). The ends lost 6 bases at V and 7 bases at J; junction bases unmatched: 13. DNA of the CDR3: TGTGCCAGCAGCCGGGCCTATAGCGGGGGGGCGAACGGGGAGCTGTTTTTT. It specifies CASSRAYSGGANGELFF.

The rearrangement links TRBV19 to TRBJ2-1, with 14 bases identical to TRBD2. V shed 4 bases, J shed 2 bases, and the junction held 10 bases outside the gene matches. The length of the CDR3 is 19 residues. Germline V gene sequence: CDR1 LNHDA, CDR2 SQIVND (reference sequence). The CDR3 DNA follows: TGTGCCAGTAGTAAGGGACTAGCGGGGGCCTTTGACGCCTACAATGAGCAGTTCTTC. Encoded protein: CASSKGLAGAFDAYNEQFF.

The J gene is TRBJ2-1, the V gene TRBV2; 13 bases align to TRBD2. The V gene's germline CDR1 is SNHLY and CDR2 FYNNEI. V was clipped by 3 bases and J by 7 bases; unmatched bases: 15. CDR3 length: 19 amino acids. The CDR3 DNA sequence: TGTGCCAGCAGTGATAGGGGGACATTAACTAGCGGGAGGGCTAATGAGCAGTTCTTC. Protein product: CASSDRGTLTSGRANEQFF.

The V call is TRBV19, the J call TRBJ1-1, with 9 bases fitting TRBD1. V dropped 3 bases and J dropped 7; count of bases not matched to a gene: 3. CDR3 length: 13 amino acids. Germline CDR1 reads LNHDA; CDR2 reads SQIVND (reference sequence). The chain's CDR3 is CASSMGGQGEAFF. The CDR3, as DNA: TGTGCCAGTAGTATGGGGGGACAGGGTGAAGCTTTCTTT.

The CDR3 DNA reads as TGTGCCAGCAGGGCAGGGAACACCGGGGAGCTGTTTTTT. Translating gives CASRAGNTGELFF. The J gene is TRBJ2-2, the V gene TRBV2; D unresolved. This CDR3 is 13 amino acids long. Looked up from germline, CDR1 is SNHLY and CDR2 is FYNNEI. Trimming removed 6 bases at V and 1 base at J, with 6 bases between.

The chain couples TRBV27 to TRBJ1-6; TRBD1 matches 8 bases. Germline values: CDR1 MNHEY, CDR2 SMNVEV (reference sequence). This CDR3 has 18 amino acids. Germline trimming cut 0 bases from V and 7 bases from J; bases unmatched to any gene: 11. The CDR3 DNA reads as TGTGCCAGCAGTTTATCTTCCCCTGGACAGGGAGGGAATTCACCCCTCCACTTT. Protein product: CASSLSSPGQGGNSPLHF.

The count of this clone is one. The chain links TRBV7-2 to TRBJ2-1; 12 bases line up with TRBD2. Germline CDR1 is SGHTA and CDR2 is FQGNSA. CDR3 size: 14 residues. Unmatched junction bases numbered 5, after V lost 4 bases and J lost 10 bases. The DNA for the CDR3 is TGTGCCAGCAGCTCGCTAGCGGGGGGGGACGAGCAGTTCTTC. Translating it yields CASSSLAGGDEQFF.

The J gene is TRBJ1-1, the V gene TRBV2, with 7 bases that match TRBD1. CDR1 SNHLY and CDR2 FYNNEI come from the germline V gene. V shed 3 bases, J shed 7 bases, and the junction held 11 bases outside the gene matches. The CDR3 runs to 15 residues. DNA for the CDR3: TGTGCCAGCAGTGACCCTCGAGGACAGGCCCATGAAGCTTTCTTT. Translation: CASSDPRGQAHEAFF.

J is TRBJ2-7 and V is TRBV4-1; TRBD1 aligns across 7 bases. This CDR3 has 14 amino acids. Germline V gives CDR1 MGHRA, CDR2 YSYEKL. V lost 4 bases, J lost 2 bases, and 5 bases stayed unmatched. In DNA, the CDR3 is TGCGCCAGCAGCCCCCGGGACAGCACCTACGAGCAGTACTTC. Protein sequence: CASSPRDSTYEQYF.